This entry features one T cell receptor beta chain sequence. This record belongs to a study of blood T cell repertoires in COVID-19. The CDR3 loop spans 16 amino acids. The junction had 6 bases not matched to a gene; V was cut back by 4 bases and J by 0 bases. Germline V gene sequence: CDR1 SGHRS, CDR2 YFSETQ. In assigning cohorts, the study relied on participant-reported clinical history. The repertoire was sequenced with immunoSEQ multiplex PCR; TCRdb's copy has only in-frame clones and lacks some. The repertoire includes approximately 220,000 clones, more than 80% of them detected once, and roughly 3.4% sits in the top ten.

The chain links TRBV5-1 to TRBJ2-1; 8 bases match TRBD2. This TCR was sampled from a woman aged 40 to 49 with acute COVID-19. Sample: PBMCs or T cells enriched from blood (not recorded which). DNA of the CDR3: TGCGCCAGCAGCGAATTAGCGGGGAGCTCCTACAATGAGCAGTTCTTC. Encoded protein: CASSELAGSSYNEQFF.